One T cell receptor beta chain is described in this entry. The entry originates in a study of blood T cell repertoires in COVID-19. Profiled with immunoSEQ multiplex PCR; TCRdb holds only in-frame clones, not every one. The data show over 100,000 clones, approximately 90% seen once. V shed 4 bases and J 0 bases; nucleotides not matched to a gene: 7. CDR1 is SGHRS, CDR2 YFSETQ, per germline. This CDR3 has 17 amino acids. Sequencing was carried out using peripheral blood. This chain connects TRBV5-1 to TRBJ1-6; 7 nucleotides agree with TRBD1. This TCR derives from a human donor in a cohort sampled during active COVID-19. CDR3 sequence: CASSGPTGSSYNSPLHF. CDR3 bases: TGCGCCAGCAGCGGCCCGACAGGGAGCTCCTATAATTCACCCCTCCACTTT.